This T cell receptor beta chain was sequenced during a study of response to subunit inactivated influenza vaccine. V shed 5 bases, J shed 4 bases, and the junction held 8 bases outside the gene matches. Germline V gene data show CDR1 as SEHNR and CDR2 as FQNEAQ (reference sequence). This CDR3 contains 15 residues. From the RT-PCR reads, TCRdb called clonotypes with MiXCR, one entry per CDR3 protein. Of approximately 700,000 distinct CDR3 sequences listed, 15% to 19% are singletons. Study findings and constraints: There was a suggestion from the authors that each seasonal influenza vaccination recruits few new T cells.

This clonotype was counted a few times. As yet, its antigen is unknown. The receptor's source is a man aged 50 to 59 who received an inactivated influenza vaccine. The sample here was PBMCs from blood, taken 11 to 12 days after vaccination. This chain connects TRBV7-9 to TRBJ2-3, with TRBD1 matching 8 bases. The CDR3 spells CASSRTGSGPDTQYF. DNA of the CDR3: TGTGCCAGCAGCCGGACAGGGTCTGGCCCAGATACGCAGTATTTT.